The rows below give T cell receptor beta chains drawn from one sample of a study of CD8 T cells in Susac syndrome. TCRdb itself ran the immunoSEQ multiplex PCR reads through MiXCR, one entry per CDR3 protein. The top ten hold 0.095% of the sample, which has about 210,000 distinct CDR3 sequences, 95% seen once. The sequencing sample was made of CD4+ T cells from PBMCs. These receptors all stem from a human donor with multiple sclerosis. Each CDR3 is given with its conserved first and last residue.

cdr3_aa j_call v_call
CASSFRTALDTQYF TRBJ2-3 TRBV7-2
CASSHTQLGNGYTF TRBJ1-2 TRBV3-1
CAISERLETQYF TRBJ2-5 TRBV10-3
CASGDRAYGYTF TRBJ1-2 TRBV18
CAISESGMSTDTQYF TRBJ2-3 TRBV10-3
CATSDPGGRTDTQYF TRBJ2-3 TRBV24-1
CASSLQGNTEAFF TRBJ1-1 TRBV7-2
CASSPPEQHYGYTF TRBJ1-2 TRBV18
CASSVGTSTYNGQFF TRBJ2-1 TRBV9
CASSSLAGPNNEQFF TRBJ2-1 TRBV18
CASSSKGDIQYF TRBJ2-4 TRBV3-1
CATSDQVSKFF TRBJ2-1 TRBV24-1
CASSQEPGTGEETQYF TRBJ2-5 TRBV4-2
CSVDSLEGNEQFF TRBJ2-1 TRBV29-1
CATSTPRGPSYEQYF TRBJ2-7 TRBV15
CASSVTGTGDVGQYF TRBJ2-5 TRBV9
CASSDTTGGGPQHF TRBJ1-5 TRBV9